This T cell receptor beta chain comes out of a study of blood T cell repertoires in COVID-19. As for the study in general: Samples of COVID-19 (acute and convalescent) were obtained from the United States, Italy and Spain. T cells, B-cell-depleted T cells, or PBMCs provided the cDNA or gDNA that served as material.

CDR3 length: 13 amino acids. With 5 bases clipped from V and 4 bases from J, the junction kept 4 bases outside the gene matches. Germline CDR1 SGHTA, CDR2 FQGNSA. In this sample, this clone turned up once. Authors' processing steps: Estimated nucleated cell counts came from reference gene primer amplification. Repertoires were generated with immunoSEQ multiplex PCR, while TCRdb's copy carries only in-frame clones and drops some. V and J calls and clone size are as listed in that table; D and trimming were resolved from the DNA. Altogether around 130,000 clones are present, around nine tenths being singletons, with the ten largest covering 3% to 4%.

Sequenced material: peripheral blood. The sequence came from a man in his fifties or sixties with active COVID-19. The V call is TRBV7-2, the J call TRBJ1-1; 7 bases map to TRBD1. The CDR3 region is CASSPDRVTEAFF. The DNA of the CDR3 is TGTGCCAGCAGCCCCGACAGGGTCACTGAAGCTTTCTTT.